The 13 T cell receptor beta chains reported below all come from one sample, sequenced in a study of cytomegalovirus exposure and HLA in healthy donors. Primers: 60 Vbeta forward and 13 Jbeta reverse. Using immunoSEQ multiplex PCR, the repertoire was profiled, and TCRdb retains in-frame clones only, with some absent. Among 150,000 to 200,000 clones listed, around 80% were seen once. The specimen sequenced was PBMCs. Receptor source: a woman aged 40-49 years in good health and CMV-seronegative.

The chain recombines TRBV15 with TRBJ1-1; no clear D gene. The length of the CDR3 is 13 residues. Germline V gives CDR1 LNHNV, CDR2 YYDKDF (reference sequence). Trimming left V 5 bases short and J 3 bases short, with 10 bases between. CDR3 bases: TGTGCCACCAGCGAGATGGTGGACACTGAAGCTTTCTTT. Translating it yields CATSEMVDTEAFF.

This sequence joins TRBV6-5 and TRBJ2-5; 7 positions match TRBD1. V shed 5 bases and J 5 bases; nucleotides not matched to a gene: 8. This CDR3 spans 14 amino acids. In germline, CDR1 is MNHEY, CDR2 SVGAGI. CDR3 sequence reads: CASSTLDRFETQYF. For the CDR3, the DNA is TGTGCCAGCAGTACACTGGACAGGTTCGAGACCCAGTACTTC.

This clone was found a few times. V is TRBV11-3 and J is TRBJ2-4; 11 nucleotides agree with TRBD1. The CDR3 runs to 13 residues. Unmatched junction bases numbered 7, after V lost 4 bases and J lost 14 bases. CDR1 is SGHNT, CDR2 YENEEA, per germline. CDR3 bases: TGTGCCAGCAGCTCTCGGACAGGGGGCGGAAAGTACTTC. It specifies CASSSRTGGGKYF.

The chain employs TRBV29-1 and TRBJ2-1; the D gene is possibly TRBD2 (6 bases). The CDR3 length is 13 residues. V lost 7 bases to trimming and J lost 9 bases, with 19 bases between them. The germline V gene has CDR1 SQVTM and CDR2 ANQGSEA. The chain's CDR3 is CSASSLAASEQFF. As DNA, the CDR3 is TGCAGCGCTTCAAGTTTAGCGGCGAGTGAGCAGTTCTTC.

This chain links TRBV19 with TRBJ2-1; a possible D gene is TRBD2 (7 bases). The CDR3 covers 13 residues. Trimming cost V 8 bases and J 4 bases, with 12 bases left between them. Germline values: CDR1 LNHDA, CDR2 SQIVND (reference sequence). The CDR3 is CASGGARYNEQFF. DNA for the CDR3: TGTGCCAGTGGGGGGGCCAGGTACAATGAGCAGTTCTTC.

The CDR3 sequence: CASSKSGGLAGAIQYF. In DNA form, the CDR3 reads TGTGCCAGCAGCAAGTCGGGGGGACTAGCGGGAGCCATTCAGTACTTC. The rearrangement uses TRBV14 and TRBJ2-4; 14 positions match TRBD2. Germline CDR1 is SGHDN and CDR2 is FVKESK. The CDR3 runs 16 residues. Trimming cost V 5 bases and J 9 bases; bases outside gene matches: 9.

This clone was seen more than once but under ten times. The CDR3 DNA follows: TGTGCCAGCAGCGTAGGGGGCGGGGTTGGTGAAAAACTGTTTTTT. Its protein product is CASSVGGGVGEKLFF. The chain combines TRBV9 with TRBJ1-4; a weak D match, TRBD1 (5 bases). The CDR3 runs to 15 residues. Per germline, CDR1 SGDLS and CDR2 YYNGEE. The ends were cut back, 0 bases at V and 7 bases at J, with 13 bases in the middle. Full variable domain (outside the CDR3, taken from reference TRBV9 and TRBJ1-4): DSGVTQTPKHLITATGQRVTLRCSPRSGDLSVYWYQQSLDQGLQFLIQYYNGEERAKGNILERFSAQQFPDLHSELNLSSLELGDSALYFCASSVGGGVGEKLFFGSGTQLSVL.

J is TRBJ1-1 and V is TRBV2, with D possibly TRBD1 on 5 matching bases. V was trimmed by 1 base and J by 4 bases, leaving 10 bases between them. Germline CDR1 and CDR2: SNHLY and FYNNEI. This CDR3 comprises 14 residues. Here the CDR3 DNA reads TGTGCCAGCAGTGAAGTATTGGGGGGCACTGAAGCTTTCTTT. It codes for CASSEVLGGTEAFF.

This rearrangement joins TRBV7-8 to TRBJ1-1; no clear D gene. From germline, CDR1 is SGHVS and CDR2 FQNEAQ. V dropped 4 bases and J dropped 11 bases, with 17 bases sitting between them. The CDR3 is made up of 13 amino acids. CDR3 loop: CASSSLESRGAFF. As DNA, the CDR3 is TGTGCCAGCAGCTCCCTGGAGTCCCGAGGGGCTTTCTTT.

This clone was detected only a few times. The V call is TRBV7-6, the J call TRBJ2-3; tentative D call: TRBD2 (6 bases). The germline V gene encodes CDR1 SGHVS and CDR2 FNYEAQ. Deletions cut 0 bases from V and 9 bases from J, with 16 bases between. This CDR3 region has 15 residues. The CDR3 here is CASSLAPSAGWTQYF. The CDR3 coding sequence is TGTGCCAGCAGCTTAGCGCCATCCGCGGGGTGGACGCAGTATTTT.

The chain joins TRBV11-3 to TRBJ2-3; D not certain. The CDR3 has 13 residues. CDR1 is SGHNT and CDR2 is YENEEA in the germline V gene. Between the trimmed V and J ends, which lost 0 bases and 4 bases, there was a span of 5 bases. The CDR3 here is CASSLDLPDTQYF. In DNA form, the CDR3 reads TGTGCCAGCAGCTTAGATCTTCCAGATACGCAGTATTTT.

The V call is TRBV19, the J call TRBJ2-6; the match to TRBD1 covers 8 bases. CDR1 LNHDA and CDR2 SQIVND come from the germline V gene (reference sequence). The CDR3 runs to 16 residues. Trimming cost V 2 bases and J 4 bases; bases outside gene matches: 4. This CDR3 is CASSIRTGTGANVLTF. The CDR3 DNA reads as TGTGCCAGTAGTATAAGGACAGGGACCGGGGCCAACGTCCTGACTTTC.

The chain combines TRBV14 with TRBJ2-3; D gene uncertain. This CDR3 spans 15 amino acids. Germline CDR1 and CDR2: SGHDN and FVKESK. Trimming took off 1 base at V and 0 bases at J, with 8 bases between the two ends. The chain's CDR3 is CASSQVRWSTDTQYF. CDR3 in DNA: TGTGCCAGCAGCCAAGTTCGGTGGAGCACAGATACGCAGTATTTT.